This record covers a single T cell receptor (beta chain). Its antigen is not yet known. No clone much larger than this one lies a single base away; base qualities are absent. Enrolling through a virtual design, the prospective study's participants ranged in age from roughly 18 to 100 years and lived across more than 20 United States geographic areas. To assign participants to cohorts, the prospective study relied on clinical history that participants themselves reported in a screening survey and a study questionnaire. For ImmuneRACE Cohort 3, a participant was defined as recovered based on two consecutive negative NP/OP PCR tests, clearance by a healthcare professional, or resolution of symptoms. In the prospective study, mobile phlebotomists collected whole blood, serum and a nasopharyngeal or oropharyngeal swab from each participant. Additional blood draws and questionnaires over a 2-month period could optionally be provided by prospective study participants. Blood samples from the prospective study were shipped frozen or at room temperature prior to DNA extraction.

Between the V and J ends, shortened by 3 bases and 1 base respectively, the junction contains 6 bases. From cysteine to phenylalanine, the CDR3 is 13 amino acids long. Only the CDR3 region is kept as DNA, spanning 39 bases read in frame from base 1. The data are from a study of blood T cell repertoires in COVID-19 (TCRdb year 2020). About the study as a whole: Collaborator samples came from the United States, Italy and Spain and covered acute and convalescent phases of COVID-19. The repertoires were released in a freely available public database meant as a resource for research on the immune response to SARS-CoV-2. Deeply sampled blood TCRbeta repertoires from subjects exposed to, actively infected with, or recovered from COVID-19 were included in the dataset. Where HLA class I and class II types were available, the types were taken from metadata supplied by the sample provider, not from assay-based typing. The samples were drawn from the first 160 participants of the ongoing ImmuneRACE study and from 950 to 1,500 subjects provided by 6 global collaborators. The prospective study material was composed of cDNA or gDNA derived from T cells, B-cell-depleted T cells, or PBMCs. A de-identified subject ID, COVID-19 status, age in years and sex were almost always included in the sample metadata. Study-wide conclusions, independent of this receptor: How much clinical and demographic metadata was included differed by source and by participant, and the metadata was provided uncurated.

TCRbeta CDR3 regions were amplified from genomic DNA by means of the immunoSEQ Assay, a bias-controlled multiplex PCR. For the original study's pipeline: The number of nucleated cells in each sample was estimated from the amplification of reference gene primers within the assay. Sequence reads were collapsed and filtered to measure the absolute abundance of every unique TCRbeta CDR3 rearrangement. For each sample, productive Simpson clonality was calculated by taking the square root of Simpson's diversity index across productive rearrangements. TCRdb provides this immuneACCESS table in a form limited to in-frame rearrangements. Some clones are lacking; in checked studies, under half of them reflect an unresolved V gene, and why the rest are absent is not known. That table is the source of V, J and clone size, and D and trimming were worked out from the DNA. The sample profile shows 250,000 or so clones; 84% of them were found once. Of the sample, approximately 1.8% is held by the ten largest clones.

Sequenced: PBMCs or T cells enriched from blood (not recorded which). The sequence came from a man aged 55 to 70 who had recovered from COVID-19. The V gene is TRBV12-3 or TRBV12-4 and the J gene is TRBJ1-1; the D gene assignment is ambiguous. The CDR3 in this case is CASSLFRNTEAFF. The DNA sequence is as follows: TGTGCCAGCAGTTTGTTCAGGAACACTGAAGCTTTCTTT.